This TCR beta chain was observed in a study of T cells in Graves' hyperthyroidism and ophthalmopathy. The overall study: It was at initial diagnosis, before any treatment, that peripheral blood was collected. Points from the study as a whole: Researchers found most expanded thyroid clonotypes above 0.001 in blood as well.

About this clonotype itself: The antigen remains unidentified.

The CDR3 is 12 amino acids. CDR1 is MNHEY, CDR2 SVGEGT, per germline. V lost 2 bases and J lost 4, with 3 bases in between. Ophthalmopathy cases scored 3 or more on the Clinical Activity Score and 4 or more on NOSPECS grade, with duration below 3 months. From 9 to 10 ml of fresh peripheral blood, PBMCs were isolated. Using RNA transcripts as the source, TCR beta CDR3 regions were amplified. The study used the HTBI primer set for a first-round RT-PCR of the TCR CDR3. TCRdb fed the multiplex PCR reads into MiXCR, producing one record per CDR3 protein. Altogether hundreds of thousands of distinct CDR3 sequences are present, around 21% being singletons, with the ten largest covering roughly 30%.

The sample consisted of blood. The source of this sequence is a man aged 30-40 years with Graves' ophthalmopathy. The V call is TRBV6-2 or TRBV6-3, the J call TRBJ2-1; D remains unclear. The CDR3: CASSYGYNEQFF. The CDR3 coding sequence is TGTGCCAGCAGTTACGGTTACAATGAGCAGTTCTTC.